What follows are 12 T cell receptor beta chains derived from one specimen sequenced in a study of cytomegalovirus exposure and HLA in healthy donors. The repertoire was sequenced with immunoSEQ multiplex PCR; TCRdb's copy has only in-frame clones and lacks some. Of 100,000 to 150,000 clones detected, 75% to 90% appear once; the ten largest clones hold more than 0.95%. The sample consisted of PBMCs. The receptor source for this set is a woman younger than 30 in good health and CMV-seronegative.

The V and J genes are TRBV9 and TRBJ2-7; TRBD1 matches at 7 bases. The CDR3 spans 13 residues. V lost 3 bases, J lost 4 bases, and 4 bases stayed unmatched. Germline V gene lookup returns CDR1 SGDLS and CDR2 YYNGEE. As DNA, the CDR3 is TGTGCCAGCAGCGCCGGGACAGAGTACGAGCAGTACTTC. Its translation: CASSAGTEYEQYF.

The V and J genes are TRBV5-1 and TRBJ2-1; a possible D gene is TRBD2 (6 bases). This CDR3 has 14 residues. V lost 4 bases and J lost 4, with 12 bases in between. The germline gives CDR1 SGHRS, CDR2 YFSETQ. CDR3 coding DNA: TGCGCCAGCAGCGCCGGGGGAGAGTACAATGAGCAGTTCTTC. Residues: CASSAGGEYNEQFF. Full variable domain (missing parts from reference TRBV5-1 and TRBJ2-1): KAGVTQTPRYLIKTRGQQVTLSCSPISGHRSVSWYQQTPGQGLQFLFEYFSETQRNKGNFPGRFSGRQFSNSRSEMNVSTLELGDSALYLCASSAGGEYNEQFFGPGTRLTVL.

V usage is TRBV13 and J usage is TRBJ2-2, with a weak D call TRBD1 (5 bases). Trimming pared 5 bases from V and 8 bases from J, leaving 15 bases between. CDR1 is PRHDT and CDR2 is FYEKMQ in the germline V gene (reference sequence). The CDR3 sequence is 14 residues long. CDR3 sequence (DNA): TGTGCCAGCAGCCCCAACAGGTTTCCAGGGGAGCTGTTTTTT. Translating gives CASSPNRFPGELFF. The full variable domain, completed using reference TRBV13 and TRBJ2-2, is AAGVIQSPRHLIKEKRETATLKCYPIPRHDTVYWYQQGPGQDPQFLISFYEKMQSDKGSIPDRFSAQQFSDYHSELNMSSLELGDSALYFCASSPNRFPGELFFGEGSRLTVL.

This clone appeared a single time. This chain links TRBV19 with TRBJ1-1, with unresolved D. The germline CDR1 and CDR2 sequences are LNHDA and SQIVND (reference sequence). The CDR3 runs to 14 residues. V was cut by 8 bases and J by 4 bases, with 17 bases left in between. In DNA form, the CDR3 reads TGTGCCAGTGCCGGGGTCCCAGGAACCACTGAAGCTTTCTTT. It is translated as CASAGVPGTTEAFF.

Written as DNA, the CDR3 is TGTGCCAGCAGAAACGACAGGGTAGGGAATCAGCCCCAGCATTTT. It is translated as CASRNDRVGNQPQHF. This rearrangement joins TRBV2 to TRBJ1-5; 7 positions agree with TRBD1. With V trimmed by 6 bases and J by 4 bases, 9 bases remained unmatched. Germline CDR1 SNHLY, CDR2 FYNNEI. The CDR3 spans 15 residues.

The chain combines TRBV4-2 with TRBJ1-3; no firm D call. The V end lost 3 bases, the J end lost 0 bases, and 15 bases lay between the germline ends. CDR3 length: 17 residues. Germline V gene lookup returns CDR1 LGHNA and CDR2 YNFKEQ. The CDR3 DNA is TGTGCCAGCAGCCACCCCCCGGAGGGTTCCTCTGGAAACACCATATATTTT. Amino acid sequence: CASSHPPEGSSGNTIYF.

The V call is TRBV6-5, the J call TRBJ2-7; perhaps TRBD2 as D (5 bases). CDR1 and CDR2 (germline): MNHEY, SVGAGI. Deletions cut 4 bases from V and 3 bases from J, with 19 bases between. The length of the CDR3 is 16 residues. CDR3 protein: CASSSTTSSKGYEQYF. CDR3 bases: TGTGCCAGCAGTTCGACTACCTCTAGCAAAGGCTACGAGCAGTACTTC.

The V gene is TRBV9, the J gene TRBJ2-1, with a possible D match to TRBD1 (5 bases). CDR1 is SGDLS and CDR2 is YYNGEE in the germline V gene. V lost 3 bases and J lost 4, with 17 bases in between. This CDR3 is 16 amino acids long. The CDR3 nucleotides are TGTGCCAGCAGCGAGTGGGGCTCTACGGAATACAATGAGCAGTTCTTC. This sequence encodes CASSEWGSTEYNEQFF.

The V gene is TRBV29-1, the J gene TRBJ1-1; perhaps TRBD1 as D (5 bases). The CDR3 runs 12 residues. Germline values: CDR1 SQVTM, CDR2 ANQGSEA. The ends were cut back, 3 bases at V and 6 bases at J, with 11 bases in the middle. CDR3 loop: CSVDGQGAEAFF. CDR3 sequence (DNA): TGCAGCGTTGATGGGCAGGGCGCTGAAGCTTTCTTT.

The chain employs TRBV2 and TRBJ1-1; unclear D gene. This CDR3 region has 12 residues. V was clipped by 5 bases and J by 6 bases, with 10 bases between them. The V gene's germline CDR1 is SNHLY and CDR2 FYNNEI. CDR3 loop: CASSWRASEAFF. The CDR3 coding sequence is TGTGCCAGCAGTTGGAGGGCTTCTGAAGCTTTCTTT.

This sequence joins TRBV20-1 and TRBJ1-1; no clear D. The CDR3 runs to 10 residues. Trimming shortened V by 6 bases and J by 5 bases, and 7 bases separated the two germline ends. Germline-derived CDR1 and CDR2 are DFQATT and SNEGSKA (reference sequence). In DNA form, the CDR3 reads TGCAGTGCCTATTGGACTGAAGCTTTCTTT. It encodes CSAYWTEAFF.

The gene calls are TRBV7-9 and TRBJ1-5; D unclear. Germline V gene sequence: CDR1 SEHNR, CDR2 FQNEAQ (reference sequence). The CDR3 contains 16 residues. V lost 1 base to trimming and J lost 2 bases, with 12 bases between them. The CDR3 DNA sequence: TGTGCCAGCAGCTTAGATTTGAGCGAGGGCAATCAGCCCCAGCATTTT. It is translated as CASSLDLSEGNQPQHF.